A selection of T cell receptor beta chains follows, all from one sample in a study of blood T cell repertoires in COVID-19. Here immunoSEQ multiplex PCR was the method, and the copy in TCRdb shows in-frame clones only, minus some. The sample includes about 150,000 clones, approximately 88% of them seen just once. The sequenced sample was peripheral blood. All receptors come from an older man with acute or convalescent COVID-19. Each CDR3 is given with its conserved first and last residue. A D gene is named only where the DNA matches it firmly. Size tells how often a clone was seen (once, few, many) or the class of an expanded clone, and some rows leave it out.

v_gene	j_gene	abundance	d_gene	CDR3nt	CDR3aa
TRBV5-4	TRBJ1-6	.	.	TGTGCCAGCAGCTTGGCTTCCGGTTCACCCCTCCACTTT	CASSLASGSPLHF
TRBV12-3/TRBV12-4	TRBJ2-1	.	.	TGTGCCAGCAGTAAACTCGGGGGTAATGAGCAGTTCTTC	CASSKLGGNEQFF
TRBV3-1/TRBV3-2	TRBJ2-2	.	.	TGTGCCAGCAGCCAAATTAGGGGAACCGGGGAGCTGTTTTTT	CASSQIRGTGELFF
TRBV7-9	TRBJ2-7	.	TRBD1	TGTGCCAGCAGCTCACCCGGACAGGGCGGGGTCTACGAGCAGTACTTC	CASSSPGQGGVYEQYF
TRBV6-5	TRBJ1-6	.	.	TGTGCCAGCAGCCTGACAGGCCTTTCACCCCTCCACTTT	CASSLTGLSPLHF
TRBV6-5	TRBJ2-5	.	TRBD1	TGTGCCAGCAGTCCACGGACAGGGCGGGAAGAGACCCAGTACTTC	CASSPRTGREETQYF
TRBV29-1	TRBJ2-7	.	TRBD2	TGCAGCGCCGCCACTAGCGGGAGCTACGAGCAGTACTTC	CSAATSGSYEQYF
TRBV9	TRBJ2-5	.	.	TGTGCCAGCAGCGTAGGGCAGGGGACAGAGACCCAGTACTTC	CASSVGQGTETQYF
TRBV2	TRBJ2-2	.	TRBD1	TGTGCCAGCGGGGAGGACAGGGCTAACACCGGGGAGCTGTTTTTT	CASGEDRANTGELFF
TRBV5-8	TRBJ2-5	few	.	TGTGCCAGCACCCGACTCACAGCCCAGGGTACAGAGACCCAGTACTTC	CASTRLTAQGTETQYF
TRBV2	TRBJ2-5	.	TRBD1	TGTGCCAGCAGTGATGGGACAGGGAGGTGGGAGACCCAGTACTTC	CASSDGTGRWETQYF
TRBV5-8	TRBJ2-6	.	.	TGTGCCAGCAGCTTGGGGGGACACCTCTCTGGGGCCAACGTCCTGACTTTC	CASSLGGHLSGANVLTF
TRBV18	TRBJ1-1	.	TRBD1	TGTGCCAGCTCACCTACGCGGGACAGCCAAACTCGGAACACTGAAGCTTTCTTT	CASSPTRDSQTRNTEAFF
TRBV10-3	TRBJ2-3	.	.	TGTGCCATCAGTGGGGGGGTATCAGATACGCAGTATTTT	CAISGGVSDTQYF
TRBV19	TRBJ1-2	.	.	TGTGCCAGTAGTATCACAGGGCCGCTCCGGAATGGCTACACCTTC	CASSITGPLRNGYTF
TRBV5-1	TRBJ2-6	.	TRBD1	TGCGCCAGCAGCCCGGCAGGGGGCGCTGGGGCCAACGTCCTGACTTTC	CASSPAGGAGANVLTF
TRBV11-2	TRBJ2-5	.	.	TGTGCCAGCAGCTTAGTGAGACAGTCCCAGTACTTC	CASSLVRQSQYF
TRBV19	TRBJ1-2	.	TRBD1	TGTGCCAGTAAAATGGGACAGGAGAGAGATAGCTACACCTTC	CASKMGQERDSYTF
TRBV5-1	TRBJ2-2	.	.	TGCGCCAGCGGTAGGCAAAGCGGGTTGACGAACACCGGGGAGCTGTTTTTT	CASGRQSGLTNTGELFF
TRBV5-5	TRBJ1-2	.	TRBD1	TGTGCCAGCAGCTTGAGACCGGGACAGGAGTATGGCTACACCTTC	CASSLRPGQEYGYTF
TRBV2	TRBJ2-2	.	TRBD1	TGTGCCAGCAGGAGGACAGGGGCGAACACCGGGGAGCTGTTTTTT	CASRRTGANTGELFF
TRBV7-2	TRBJ1-6	.	.	TGTGCCAGCAGCCCCCCGGGCCAGGGCTCACCCCTCCACTTT	CASSPPGQGSPLHF
TRBV30	TRBJ1-5	.	TRBD1	TGTGCCTGGAGTGCAGGTCCAGGGGGGCCCCAGCATTTT	CAWSAGPGGPQHF
TRBV6-5	TRBJ2-2	.	.	TGTGCCAGCAGTTATATAATGGACCCAGGGGCCGGGGAGCTGTTTTTT	CASSYIMDPGAGELFF
TRBV21-1	TRBJ1-3	once	.	TGTGCCAGCAGCAAGCTCAGGGGCAAGGGAACTTGCTCTGGAAACACCATATATTTT	CASSKLRGKGTCSGNTIYF
TRBV5-4	TRBJ1-6	.	TRBD1	TGTGCCAGCAGCCCTCGGACAGGGGGAAATTCACCCCTCCACTTT	CASSPRTGGNSPLHF
TRBV9	TRBJ2-2	.	.	TGTGCCAGCAGCGCACAGGGCACAAACACCGGGGAGCTGTTTTTT	CASSAQGTNTGELFF
TRBV9	TRBJ1-2	.	.	TGTGCCAGCAGCACACGGGATTACTATGGCTACACCTTC	CASSTRDYYGYTF
TRBV3-1/TRBV3-2	TRBJ1-1	.	.	TGTGCCAGCAGCCAAGATAGGGCAGGGGTGGCTTTCTTT	CASSQDRAGVAFF
TRBV5-4	TRBJ2-7	.	.	TGTGCCAGCAGTTACAGGGATTCCTACGAGCAGTACTTC	CASSYRDSYEQYF
TRBV19	TRBJ1-4	.	.	TGTGCCAGTAGGCCCGGGAGCGGGGCGTCACCTGAAAAACTGTTTTTT	CASRPGSGASPEKLFF
TRBV19	TRBJ2-7	.	.	TGTGCCAGTAGTATTGGGTCAGGCGACTCCTACGAGCAGTACTTC	CASSIGSGDSYEQYF
TRBV6-2/TRBV6-3	TRBJ1-1	.	.	TGTGCCAGCAGCTCGGGCCGATACGGCCCAGGGGAGTACGCTTTCTTT	CASSSGRYGPGEYAFF
TRBV7-2	TRBJ1-2	few	.	TGTGCCAGCAGCTTAGCAAGCAGGGCTAACTATGGCTACACCTTC	CASSLASRANYGYTF
TRBV28	TRBJ1-4	.	.	TGTGCCAGCAGAAATACAGGGCGGAACGAAAAACTGTTTTTT	CASRNTGRNEKLFF
TRBV6-5	TRBJ2-3	.	.	TGTGCCAGCAAACAGGATACAGATACGCAGTATTTT	CASKQDTDTQYF
TRBV6-1	TRBJ1-4	.	TRBD1	TGTGCCAGCAGTGAAGGGTCTGGAAACAGGGGCGGGGAAAAACTGTTTTTT	CASSEGSGNRGGEKLFF
TRBV2	TRBJ2-7	.	TRBD2	TGTGCCAGCACCCAAGCGGGAGGGGGCACCTACGAGCAGTACTTC	CASTQAGGGTYEQYF
TRBV28	TRBJ1-5	few	.	TGTGCCAGCAGTTTGGGGAGGGCCCAGCATTTT	CASSLGRAQHF
TRBV5-1	TRBJ2-7	.	TRBD1	TGCGCCAGCAGCTTGGGTGTGACAGGGACCCTTTTCGGTTCCGAGCAGTACTTC	CASSLGVTGTLFGSEQYF
TRBV7-3	TRBJ2-1	.	.	TGTGCCAGCAGCCCAGCCCCTAGCTCCTACAATGAGCAGTTCTTC	CASSPAPSSYNEQFF
TRBV7-3	TRBJ2-1	.	.	TGTGCCAGCAGCCCGGACAGAACAAACTACAATGAGCAGTTCTTC	CASSPDRTNYNEQFF
TRBV6-5	TRBJ2-1	.	.	TGTGCCAGCAGTTACTCGTACAGCCTAAATGAGCAGTTCTTC	CASSYSYSLNEQFF
TRBV4-1	TRBJ1-5	.	.	TGCGCCAGCAGCCTCGATGTCGGTCAGCCCCAGCATTTT	CASSLDVGQPQHF
TRBV5-1	TRBJ2-6	.	TRBD2	TGCGCCAGCCGCCCGGGGGGCTCTGGGGCCAACGTCCTGACTTTC	CASRPGGSGANVLTF
TRBV5-1	TRBJ2-1	.	.	TGCGCCAGCAGCCTTAGGTCCGGGATGTACAATGAGCAGTTCTTC	CASSLRSGMYNEQFF
TRBV28	TRBJ2-7	.	TRBD2	TGTGCCAGCAGTTTAAGCGGGAGTAGCCACGAGCAGTACTTC	CASSLSGSSHEQYF
TRBV6-5	TRBJ1-4	.	.	TGTGCCAGCAGTTCACAGGGCTACGGTGAAAAACTGTTTTTT	CASSSQGYGEKLFF
TRBV5-1	TRBJ2-1	.	TRBD2	TGCGCCAGCAGCTTGCCTAGCGGGGGGGCGAGCTCCTACAATGAGCAGTTCTTC	CASSLPSGGASSYNEQFF
TRBV18	TRBJ1-4	.	TRBD1	TGTGCCAGCTCACTTCTAGGACAGGGAGGGGAAAAACTGTTTTTT	CASSLLGQGGEKLFF
TRBV30	TRBJ1-5	.	TRBD1	TGTGCCTGGTCCTACAGGGGCGCCGGCAATCAGCCCCAGCATTTT	CAWSYRGAGNQPQHF
TRBV5-5	TRBJ2-1	.	.	TGTGCCAGCAGCTTAGGAACAGGGTATGAGAGTGAGCAGTTCTTC	CASSLGTGYESEQFF
TRBV7-2	TRBJ2-5	.	TRBD2	TGTGCCAGCAGCTTAGGCTCTAGCGGGGTGGAGACCCAGTACTTC	CASSLGSSGVETQYF
TRBV20-1	TRBJ1-5	.	.	TGCAGTGCTAGTAGTGGGTCCCGGGGGTCCAATCAGCCCCAGCATTTT	CSASSGSRGSNQPQHF
TRBV6-1	TRBJ1-2	.	.	TGTGCCAGCAGTGAAGGCGCCGCTAACTATGGCTACACCTTC	CASSEGAANYGYTF
TRBV2	TRBJ2-7	.	.	TGTGCCAGCAATGGCGGTCTCTACGAGCAGTACTTC	CASNGGLYEQYF
TRBV5-1	TRBJ2-1	.	.	TGCGCCAGCAGCTTGGTAGCAGCGGAGCAGTCCGGTGAGCAGTTCTTC	CASSLVAAEQSGEQFF
TRBV19	TRBJ2-7	.	TRBD1	TGTGCCAGTAGTTTTCACAGGGGGCACGACGAGCAGTACTTC	CASSFHRGHDEQYF
TRBV4-1	TRBJ1-2	.	TRBD1	TGCGCCAGCGGTCCGGGACAGGACTACTATGGCTACACCTTC	CASGPGQDYYGYTF